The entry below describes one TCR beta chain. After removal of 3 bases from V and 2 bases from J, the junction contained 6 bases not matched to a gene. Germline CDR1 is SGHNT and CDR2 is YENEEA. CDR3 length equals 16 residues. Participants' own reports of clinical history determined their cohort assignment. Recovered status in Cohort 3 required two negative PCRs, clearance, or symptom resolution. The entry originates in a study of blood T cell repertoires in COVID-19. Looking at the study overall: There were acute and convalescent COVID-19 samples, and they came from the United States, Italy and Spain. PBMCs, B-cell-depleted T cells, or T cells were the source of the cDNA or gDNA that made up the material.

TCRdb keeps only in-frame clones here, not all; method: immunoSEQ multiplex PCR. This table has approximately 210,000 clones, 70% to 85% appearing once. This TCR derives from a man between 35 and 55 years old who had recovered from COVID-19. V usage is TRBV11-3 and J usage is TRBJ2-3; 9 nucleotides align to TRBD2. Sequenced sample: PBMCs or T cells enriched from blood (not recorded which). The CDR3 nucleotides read TGTGCCAGCAGCTTGACAGCGGGGGGATTCACAGATACGCAGTATTTT. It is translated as CASSLTAGGFTDTQYF. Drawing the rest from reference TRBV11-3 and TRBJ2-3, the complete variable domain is EAGVVQSPRYKIIEKKQPVAFWCNPISGHNTLYWYLQNLGQGPELLIRYENEEAVDDSQLPKDRFSAERLKGVDSTLKIQPAELGDSAVYLCASSLTAGGFTDTQYFGPGTRLTVL.